This TCR beta chain was found in a study of CD8 T cells in ankylosing spondylitis. Deletions cut 1 base from V and 9 bases from J, with 13 bases between. The CDR3 contains 15 residues. Germline CDR1 is SEHNR and CDR2 is FQNEAQ (reference sequence). Study observations and caveats: It appeared that ankylosing spondylitis blood was characterized by a TCR beta motif of fewer than 10 highly homologous variants.

This clonotype was recorded a few times. Its antigen remains unknown. TCRdb reprocessed the 5' RACE reads with MiXCR, giving one entry per CDR3 protein. The sample lists roughly 440,000 distinct CDR3 sequences, 15% to 20% occurring once. The chain employs TRBV7-9 and TRBJ1-6; unclear D gene. This TCR was recovered from a male donor with ankylosing spondylitis. Sequencing was done on a sample of blood, either unsorted or a sorted T cell fraction (not recorded which). The CDR3 region is CASSLDDGKFSPLHF. In DNA, the CDR3 is TGTGCCAGCAGCTTAGACGACGGGAAATTTTCACCCCTCCACTTT.